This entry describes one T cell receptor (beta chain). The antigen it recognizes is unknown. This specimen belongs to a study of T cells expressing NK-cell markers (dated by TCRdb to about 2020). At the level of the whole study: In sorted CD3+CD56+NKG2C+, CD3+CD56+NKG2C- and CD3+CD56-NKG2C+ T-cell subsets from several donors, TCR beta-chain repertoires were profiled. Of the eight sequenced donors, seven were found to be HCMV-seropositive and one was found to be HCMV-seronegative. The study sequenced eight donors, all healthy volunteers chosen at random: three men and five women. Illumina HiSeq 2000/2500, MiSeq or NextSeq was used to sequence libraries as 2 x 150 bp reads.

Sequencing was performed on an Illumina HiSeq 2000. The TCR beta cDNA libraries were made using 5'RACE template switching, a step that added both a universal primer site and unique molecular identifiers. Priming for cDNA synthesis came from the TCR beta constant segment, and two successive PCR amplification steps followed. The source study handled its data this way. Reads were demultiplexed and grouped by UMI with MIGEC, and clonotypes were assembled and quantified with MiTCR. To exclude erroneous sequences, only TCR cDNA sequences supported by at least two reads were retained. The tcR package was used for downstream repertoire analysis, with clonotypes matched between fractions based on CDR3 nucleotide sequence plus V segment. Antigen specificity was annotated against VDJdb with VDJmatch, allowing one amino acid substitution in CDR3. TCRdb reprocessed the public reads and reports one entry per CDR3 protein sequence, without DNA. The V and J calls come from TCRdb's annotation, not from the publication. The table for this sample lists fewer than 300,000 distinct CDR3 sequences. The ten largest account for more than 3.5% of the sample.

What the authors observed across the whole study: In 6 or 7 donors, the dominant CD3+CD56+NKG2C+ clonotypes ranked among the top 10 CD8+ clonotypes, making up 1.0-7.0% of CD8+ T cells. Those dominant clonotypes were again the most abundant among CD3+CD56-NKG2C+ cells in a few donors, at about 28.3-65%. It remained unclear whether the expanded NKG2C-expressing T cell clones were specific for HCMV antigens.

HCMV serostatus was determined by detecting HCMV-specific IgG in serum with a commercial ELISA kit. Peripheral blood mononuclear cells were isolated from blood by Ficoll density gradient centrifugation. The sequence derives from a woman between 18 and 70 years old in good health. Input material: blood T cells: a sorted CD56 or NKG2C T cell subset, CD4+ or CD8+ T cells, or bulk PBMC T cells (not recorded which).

The CDR3 protein sequence reads: CASTDLAGGVGQFF. The rearrangement joined TRBV6-2 or TRBV6-3 to TRBJ2-1; TCRdb outputs TRBD2, but without DNA this stays unchecked. The CDR3 contains 14 residues, cysteine and phenylalanine counted. DNA is not on record. For CDR1 and CDR2, the germline V gene lists MNHEY and SVGEGT.